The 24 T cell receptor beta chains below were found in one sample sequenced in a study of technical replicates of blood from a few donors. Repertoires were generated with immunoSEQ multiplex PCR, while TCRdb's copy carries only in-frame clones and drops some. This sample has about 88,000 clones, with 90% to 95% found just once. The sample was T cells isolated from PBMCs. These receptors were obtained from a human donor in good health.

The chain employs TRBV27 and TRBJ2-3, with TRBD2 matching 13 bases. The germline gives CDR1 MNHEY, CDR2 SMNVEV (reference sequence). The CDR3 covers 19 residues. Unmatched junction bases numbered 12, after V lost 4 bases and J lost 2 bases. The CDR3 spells CASSYVLPGLAGTTDTQYF. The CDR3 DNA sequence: TGTGCCAGCAGTTACGTATTACCGGGACTAGCGGGAACCACAGATACGCAGTATTTT.

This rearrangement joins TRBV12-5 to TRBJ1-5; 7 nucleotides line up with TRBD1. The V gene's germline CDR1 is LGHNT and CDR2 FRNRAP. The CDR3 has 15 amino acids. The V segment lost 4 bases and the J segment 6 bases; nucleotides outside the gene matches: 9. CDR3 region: CASGSTGEARQPQHF. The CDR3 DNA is TGTGCTAGTGGTTCAACAGGGGAGGCCCGTCAGCCCCAGCATTTT.

The CDR3 DNA follows: TGCGCCAGCAGCTACCGGACAGGGGAAGCTGGCTACACCTTC. It specifies CASSYRTGEAGYTF. The gene calls are TRBV5-1 and TRBJ1-2; 9 positions agree with TRBD1. V lost 3 bases, J lost 7 bases, and 7 bases stayed unmatched. Germline lookup yields CDR1 SGHRS and CDR2 YFSETQ. The CDR3 extends over 14 amino acids.

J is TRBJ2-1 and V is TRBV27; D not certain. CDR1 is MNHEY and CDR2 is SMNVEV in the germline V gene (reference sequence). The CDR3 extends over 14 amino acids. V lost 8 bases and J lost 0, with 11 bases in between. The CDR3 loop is CASGDIRSYNEQFF. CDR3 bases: TGTGCCAGCGGCGACATACGCTCCTACAATGAGCAGTTCTTC.

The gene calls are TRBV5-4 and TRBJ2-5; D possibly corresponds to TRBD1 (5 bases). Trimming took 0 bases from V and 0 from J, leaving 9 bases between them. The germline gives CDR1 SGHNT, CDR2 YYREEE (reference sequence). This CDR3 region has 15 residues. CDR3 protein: CASSLVQGYQETQYF. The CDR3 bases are TGTGCCAGCAGCTTGGTTCAGGGCTACCAAGAGACCCAGTACTTC.

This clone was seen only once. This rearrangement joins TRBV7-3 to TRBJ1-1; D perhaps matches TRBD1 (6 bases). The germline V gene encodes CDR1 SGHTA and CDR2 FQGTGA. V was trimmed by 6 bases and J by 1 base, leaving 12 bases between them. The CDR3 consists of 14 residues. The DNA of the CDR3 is TGTGCCAGCAGAGAGGGGGACGGGAACACTGAAGCTTTCTTT. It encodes CASREGDGNTEAFF.

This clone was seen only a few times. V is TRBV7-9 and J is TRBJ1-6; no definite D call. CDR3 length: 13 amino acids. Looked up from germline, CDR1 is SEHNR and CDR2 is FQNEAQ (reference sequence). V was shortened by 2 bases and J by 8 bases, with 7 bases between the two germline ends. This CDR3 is CASSLLSDSPLHF. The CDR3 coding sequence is TGTGCCAGCAGCTTATTGTCGGATTCACCCCTCCACTTT. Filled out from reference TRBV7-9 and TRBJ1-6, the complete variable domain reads DTGVSQNPRHKITKRGQNVTFRCDPISEHNRLYWYRQTLGQGPEFLTYFQNEAQLEKSRLLSDRFSAERPKGSFSTLEIQRTEQGDSAMYLCASSLLSDSPLHFGNGTRLTVT.

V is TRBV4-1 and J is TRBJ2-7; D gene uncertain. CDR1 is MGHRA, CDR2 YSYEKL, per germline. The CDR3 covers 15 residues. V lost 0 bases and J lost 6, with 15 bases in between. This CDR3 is CASSQEAYINSEQYF. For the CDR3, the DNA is TGCGCCAGCAGCCAAGAGGCCTACATAAACAGCGAGCAGTACTTC.

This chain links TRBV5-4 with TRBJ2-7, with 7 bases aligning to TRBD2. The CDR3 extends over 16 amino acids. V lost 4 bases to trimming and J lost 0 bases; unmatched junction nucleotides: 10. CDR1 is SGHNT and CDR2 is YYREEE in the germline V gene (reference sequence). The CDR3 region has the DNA TGTGCCAGCAGCATAGATAGCGGGTGGGTCTCCTACGAGCAGTACTTC. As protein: CASSIDSGWVSYEQYF. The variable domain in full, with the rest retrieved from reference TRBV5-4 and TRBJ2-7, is ETGVTQSPTHLIKTRGQQVTLRCSSQSGHNTVSWYQQALGQGPQFIFQYYREEENGRGNFPPRFSGLQFPNYSSELNVNALELDDSALYLCASSIDSGWVSYEQYFGPGTRLTVT.

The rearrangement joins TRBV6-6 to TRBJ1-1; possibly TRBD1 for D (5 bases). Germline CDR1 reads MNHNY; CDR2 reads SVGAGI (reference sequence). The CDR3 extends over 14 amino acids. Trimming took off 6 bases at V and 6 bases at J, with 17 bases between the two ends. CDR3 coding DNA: TGTGCCAGCAGATCCGACACAGTAGGGGCTGAAGCTTTCTTT. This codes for CASRSDTVGAEAFF.

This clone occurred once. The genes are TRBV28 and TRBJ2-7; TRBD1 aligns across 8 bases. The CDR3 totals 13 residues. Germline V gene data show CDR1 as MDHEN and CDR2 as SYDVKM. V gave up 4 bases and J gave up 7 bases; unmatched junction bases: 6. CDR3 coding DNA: TGTGCCAGCAGTTCGGGACAGGATGAGGAGCAGTACTTC. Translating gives CASSSGQDEEQYF.

DNA of the CDR3: TGTGCCAGCAGTTCCCCCACTAGCGGGAGCTCCTACAATGAGCAGTTCTTC. Translated, it gives CASSSPTSGSSYNEQFF. The rearrangement uses TRBV28 and TRBJ2-1; 11 nucleotides line up with TRBD2. J lost 0 bases, V lost 4 bases, and 5 bases had no gene match. CDR1 is MDHEN, CDR2 SYDVKM, per germline. CDR3 length: 17 amino acids.

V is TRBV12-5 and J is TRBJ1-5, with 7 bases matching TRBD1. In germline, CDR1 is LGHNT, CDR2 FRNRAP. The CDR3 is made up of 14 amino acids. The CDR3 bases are TGTCCAGCCGAAGGGGGCCCTGTCAATCAGCCCCAGCATTTT. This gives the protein CPAEGGPVNQPQHF. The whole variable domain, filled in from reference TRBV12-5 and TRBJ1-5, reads DARVTQTPRHKVTEMGQEVTMRCQPILGHNTVFWYRQTMMQGLELLAYFRNRAPLDDSGMPKDRFSAEMPDATLATLKIQPSEPRDSAVYFCPAEGGPVNQPQHFGDGTRLSIL.

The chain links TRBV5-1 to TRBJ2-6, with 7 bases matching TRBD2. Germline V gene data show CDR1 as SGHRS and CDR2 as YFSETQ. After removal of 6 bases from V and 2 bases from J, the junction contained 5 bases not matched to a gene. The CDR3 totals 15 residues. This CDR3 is CASKTGGTGANVLTF. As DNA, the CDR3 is TGCGCCAGCAAGACGGGAGGCACTGGGGCCAACGTCCTGACTTTC. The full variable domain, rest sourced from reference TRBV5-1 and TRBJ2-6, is KAGVTQTPRYLIKTRGQQVTLSCSPISGHRSVSWYQQTPGQGLQFLFEYFSETQRNKGNFPGRFSGRQFSNSRSEMNVSTLELGDSALYLCASKTGGTGANVLTFGAGSRLTVL.

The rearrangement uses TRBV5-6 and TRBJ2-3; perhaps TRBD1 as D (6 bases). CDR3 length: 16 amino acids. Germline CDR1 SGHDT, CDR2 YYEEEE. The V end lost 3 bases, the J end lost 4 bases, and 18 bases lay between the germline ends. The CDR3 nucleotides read TGTGCCAGCAGCTCTAGCTCCAGGGGTAATTCAGATACGCAGTATTTT. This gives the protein CASSSSSRGNSDTQYF.

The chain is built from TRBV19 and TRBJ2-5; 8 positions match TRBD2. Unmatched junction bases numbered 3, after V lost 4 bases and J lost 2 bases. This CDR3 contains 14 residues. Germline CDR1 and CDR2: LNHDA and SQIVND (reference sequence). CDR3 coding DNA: TGTGCCAGTAGTACGGGACTAGTTCAAGAGACCCAGTACTTC. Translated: CASSTGLVQETQYF.

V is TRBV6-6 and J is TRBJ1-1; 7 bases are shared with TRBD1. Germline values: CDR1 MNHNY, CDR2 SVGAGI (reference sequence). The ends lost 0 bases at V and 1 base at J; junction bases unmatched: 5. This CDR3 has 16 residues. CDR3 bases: TGTGCCAGCAGTTACTCGCCGGGACAGAGGAACACTGAAGCTTTCTTT. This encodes CASSYSPGQRNTEAFF.

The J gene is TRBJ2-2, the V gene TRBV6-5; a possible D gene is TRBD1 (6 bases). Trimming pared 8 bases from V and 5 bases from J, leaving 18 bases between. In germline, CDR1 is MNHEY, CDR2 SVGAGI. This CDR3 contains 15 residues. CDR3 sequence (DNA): TGTGCCAGCTCTTGGGGGCAGGGTGGGACCGGGGAGCTGTTTTTT. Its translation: CASSWGQGGTGELFF.

The CDR3 region has the DNA TGTGCCAGCAGCGAACAAGGACAGCCGAACACTGAAGCTTTCTTT. Translating gives CASSEQGQPNTEAFF. The V and J genes are TRBV7-9 and TRBJ1-1; possibly TRBD1 for D (6 bases). The CDR3 loop spans 15 amino acids. Per germline, CDR1 SEHNR and CDR2 FQNEAQ (reference sequence). V was pared by 5 bases and J by 1 base, with 14 bases between.

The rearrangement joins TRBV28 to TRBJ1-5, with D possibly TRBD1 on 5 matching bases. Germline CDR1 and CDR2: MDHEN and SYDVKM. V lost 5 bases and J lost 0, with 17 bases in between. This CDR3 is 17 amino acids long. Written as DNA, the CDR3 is TGTGCCAGCAGTCCACAAATCAACACAGGTAGCAATCAGCCCCAGCATTTT. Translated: CASSPQINTGSNQPQHF.

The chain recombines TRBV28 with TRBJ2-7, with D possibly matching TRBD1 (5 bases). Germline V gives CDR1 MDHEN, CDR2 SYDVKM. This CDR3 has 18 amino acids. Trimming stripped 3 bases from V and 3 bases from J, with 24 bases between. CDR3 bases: TGTGCCAGCAGTTTGTTCCGTTCCGACAGATATATTAACTACGAGCAGTACTTC. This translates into CASSLFRSDRYINYEQYF. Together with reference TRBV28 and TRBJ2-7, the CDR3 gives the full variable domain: DVKVTQSSRYLVKRTGEKVFLECVQDMDHENMFWYRQDPGLGLRLIYFSYDVKMKEKGDIPEGYSVSREKKERFSLILESASTNQTSMYLCASSLFRSDRYINYEQYFGPGTRLTVT.

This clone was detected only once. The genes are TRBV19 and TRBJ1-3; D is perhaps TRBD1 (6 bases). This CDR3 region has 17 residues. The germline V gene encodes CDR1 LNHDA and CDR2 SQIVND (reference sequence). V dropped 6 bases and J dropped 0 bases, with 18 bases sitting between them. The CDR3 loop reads CASRRQALTRSGNTIYF. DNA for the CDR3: TGTGCCAGTAGGAGACAGGCCTTGACCCGCTCTGGAAACACCATATATTTT.

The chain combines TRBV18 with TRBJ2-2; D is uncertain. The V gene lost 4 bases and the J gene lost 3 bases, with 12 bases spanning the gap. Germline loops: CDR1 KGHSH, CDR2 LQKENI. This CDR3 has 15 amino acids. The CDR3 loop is CASSRAGSYTGELFF. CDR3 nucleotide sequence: TGTGCCAGCTCACGAGCTGGTTCTTACACCGGGGAGCTGTTTTTT.

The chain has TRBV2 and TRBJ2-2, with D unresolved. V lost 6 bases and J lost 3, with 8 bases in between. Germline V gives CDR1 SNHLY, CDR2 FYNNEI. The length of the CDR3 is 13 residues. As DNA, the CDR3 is TGTGCCAGCAGGCAACAAGACACCGGGGAGCTGTTTTTT. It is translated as CASRQQDTGELFF.